One T cell receptor beta chain is described in this entry. Its antigen remains unidentified. The data belong to a study of post-analysis software for immune sequencing data. Unique molecular identifiers featured in each of the TCR beta cDNA libraries. TCRdb re-derived calls from the PCR reads in MiXCR, one entry per CDR3 protein. The sample carries over 700,000 distinct CDR3 sequences, 25% to 30% recorded once. Findings of the study overall: Comparison of patients with controls showed five TRBV segments more frequent in patients, TRBV5-6, TRBV5-1 and TRBV20-1 among them.

The CDR3 length is 15 residues. Trimming left V 5 bases short and J 4 bases short, with 16 bases between. The rearrangement links TRBV12-3 or TRBV12-4 to TRBJ2-3; possibly TRBD2 for D (6 bases). The receptor was derived from a girl aged 5-17 years with multiple sclerosis. The specimen sequenced was blood. CDR3 sequence: CASSLTRGRPDTQYF. DNA of the CDR3: TGTGCCAGCAGTCTAACTCGGGGGAGGCCAGATACGCAGTATTTT.